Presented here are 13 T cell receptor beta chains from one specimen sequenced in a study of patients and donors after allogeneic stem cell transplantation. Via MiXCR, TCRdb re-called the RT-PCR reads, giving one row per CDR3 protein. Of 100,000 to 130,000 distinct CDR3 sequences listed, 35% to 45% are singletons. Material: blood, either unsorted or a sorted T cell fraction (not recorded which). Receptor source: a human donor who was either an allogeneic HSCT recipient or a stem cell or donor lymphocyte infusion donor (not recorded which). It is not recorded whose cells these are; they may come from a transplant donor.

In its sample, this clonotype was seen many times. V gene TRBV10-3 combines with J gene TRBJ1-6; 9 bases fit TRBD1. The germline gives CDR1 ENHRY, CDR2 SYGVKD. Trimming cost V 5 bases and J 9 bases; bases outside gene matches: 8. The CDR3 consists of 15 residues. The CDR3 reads CAISHPGQGGSPLHF. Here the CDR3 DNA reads TGTGCCATCAGTCATCCGGGACAGGGTGGTTCACCCCTCCACTTT.

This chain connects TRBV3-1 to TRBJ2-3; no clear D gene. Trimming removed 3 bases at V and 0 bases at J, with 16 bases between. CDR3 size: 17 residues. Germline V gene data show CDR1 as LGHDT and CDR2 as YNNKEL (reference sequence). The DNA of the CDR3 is TGTGCCAGCAGCCACAAGGTCACTATTACTAGCACAGATACGCAGTATTTT. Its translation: CASSHKVTITSTDTQYF.

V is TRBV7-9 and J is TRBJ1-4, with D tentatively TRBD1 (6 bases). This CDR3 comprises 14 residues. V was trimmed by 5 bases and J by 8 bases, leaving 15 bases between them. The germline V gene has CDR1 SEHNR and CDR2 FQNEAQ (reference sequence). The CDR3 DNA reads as TGTGCCAGCAGCCCAGCTACGCAGGGGGAAAAACTGTTTTTT. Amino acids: CASSPATQGEKLFF. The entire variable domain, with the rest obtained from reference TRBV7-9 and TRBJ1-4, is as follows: DTGVSQNPRHKITKRGQNVTFRCDPISEHNRLYWYRQTLGQGPEFLTYFQNEAQLEKSRLLSDRFSAERPKGSFSTLEIQRTEQGDSAMYLCASSPATQGEKLFFGSGTQLSVL.

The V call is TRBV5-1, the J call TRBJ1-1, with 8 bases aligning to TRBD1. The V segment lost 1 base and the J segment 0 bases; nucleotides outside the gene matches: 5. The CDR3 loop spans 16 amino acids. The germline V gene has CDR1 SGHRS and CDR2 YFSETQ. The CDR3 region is CASSLTPGGLNTEAFF. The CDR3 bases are TGCGCCAGCAGCTTGACGCCAGGGGGCTTGAACACTGAAGCTTTCTTT.

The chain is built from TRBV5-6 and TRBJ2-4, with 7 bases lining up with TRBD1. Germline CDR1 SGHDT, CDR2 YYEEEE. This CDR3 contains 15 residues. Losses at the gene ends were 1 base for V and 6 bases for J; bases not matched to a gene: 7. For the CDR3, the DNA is TGTGCCAGCAGCTTGTTGTCAGGGGGATTAAACATTCAGTACTTC. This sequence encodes CASSLLSGGLNIQYF.

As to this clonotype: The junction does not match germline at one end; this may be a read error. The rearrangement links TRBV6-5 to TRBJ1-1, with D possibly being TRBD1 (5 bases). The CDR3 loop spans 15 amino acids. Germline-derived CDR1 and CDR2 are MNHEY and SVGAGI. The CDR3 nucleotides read TGTGCCAGCGGTTACAGGTGGGGGGAGGGCACTGAAGCTTTCTTT. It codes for CASGYRWGEGTEAFF.

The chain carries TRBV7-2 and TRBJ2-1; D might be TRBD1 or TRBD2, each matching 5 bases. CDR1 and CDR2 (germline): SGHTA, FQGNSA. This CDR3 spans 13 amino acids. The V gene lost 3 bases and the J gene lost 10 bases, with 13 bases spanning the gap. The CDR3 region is CASSLDSGREQFF. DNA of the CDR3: TGTGCCAGCAGCTTGGACTCGGGGCGAGAGCAGTTCTTC.

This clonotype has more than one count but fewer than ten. Here the CDR3 reads CASSARGGLYNSPLHF. The CDR3 DNA reads as TGTGCCAGCAGTGCCCGGGGGGGCCTTTATAATTCACCCCTCCACTTT. V gene TRBV12-3 or TRBV12-4 combines with J gene TRBJ1-6; D may be TRBD1 (6 bases). The CDR3 extends over 16 amino acids. V was clipped by 5 bases and J by 4 bases, with 15 bases between them.

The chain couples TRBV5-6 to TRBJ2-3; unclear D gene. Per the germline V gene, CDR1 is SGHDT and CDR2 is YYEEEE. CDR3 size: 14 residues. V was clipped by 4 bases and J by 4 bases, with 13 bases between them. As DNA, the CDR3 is TGTGCCAGCAGCCCAGTGGAAGCTCCAGATACGCAGTATTTT. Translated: CASSPVEAPDTQYF.

Here the CDR3 DNA reads TGTGCCAGCAGCTTATTAGACAGCCGCACTGAAGCTTTCTTT. This sequence encodes CASSLLDSRTEAFF. This sequence joins TRBV7-9 and TRBJ1-1; tentatively, D is TRBD1 (5 bases). V lost 2 bases, J lost 4 bases, and 11 bases lay in between. CDR1 is SEHNR and CDR2 is FQNEAQ in the germline V gene (reference sequence). The CDR3 runs 14 residues.

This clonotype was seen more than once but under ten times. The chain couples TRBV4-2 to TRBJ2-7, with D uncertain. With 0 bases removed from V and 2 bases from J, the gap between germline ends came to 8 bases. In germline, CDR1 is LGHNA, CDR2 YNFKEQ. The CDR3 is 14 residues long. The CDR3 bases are TGTGCCAGCAGCCAAGACCGCGGACCCTACGAGCAGTACTTC. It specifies CASSQDRGPYEQYF.

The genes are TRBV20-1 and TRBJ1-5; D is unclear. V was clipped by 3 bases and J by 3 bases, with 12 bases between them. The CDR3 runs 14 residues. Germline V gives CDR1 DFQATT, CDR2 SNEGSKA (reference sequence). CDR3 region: CSASWAADNQPQHF. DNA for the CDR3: TGCAGTGCTAGTTGGGCAGCAGACAATCAGCCCCAGCATTTT.

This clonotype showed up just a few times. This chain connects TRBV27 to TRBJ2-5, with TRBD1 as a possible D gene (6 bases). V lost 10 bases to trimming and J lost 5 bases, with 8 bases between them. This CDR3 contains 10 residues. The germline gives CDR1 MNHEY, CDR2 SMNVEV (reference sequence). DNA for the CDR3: TGTGCCACCCAGGGGGAGACCCAGTACTTC. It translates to CATQGETQYF.